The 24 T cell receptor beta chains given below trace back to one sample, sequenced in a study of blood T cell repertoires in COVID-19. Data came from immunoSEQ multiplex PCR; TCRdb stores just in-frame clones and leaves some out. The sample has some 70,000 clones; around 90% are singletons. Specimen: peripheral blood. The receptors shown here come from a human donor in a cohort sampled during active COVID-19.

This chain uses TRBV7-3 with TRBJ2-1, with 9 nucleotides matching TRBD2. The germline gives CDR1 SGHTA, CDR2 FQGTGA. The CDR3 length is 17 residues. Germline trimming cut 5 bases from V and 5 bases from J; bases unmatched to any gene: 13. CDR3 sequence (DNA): TGTGCCAGCAGCCCCCGGGGGTGGACTAGCGCGAACAATGAGCAGTTCTTC. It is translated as CASSPRGWTSANNEQFF.

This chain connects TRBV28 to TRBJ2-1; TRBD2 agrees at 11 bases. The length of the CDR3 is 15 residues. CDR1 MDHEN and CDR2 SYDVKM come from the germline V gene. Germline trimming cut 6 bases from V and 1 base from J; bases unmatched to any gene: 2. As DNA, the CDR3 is TGTGCCAGCAGGCTAGCGGGAGGATCCTACAATGAGCAGTTCTTC. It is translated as CASRLAGGSYNEQFF.

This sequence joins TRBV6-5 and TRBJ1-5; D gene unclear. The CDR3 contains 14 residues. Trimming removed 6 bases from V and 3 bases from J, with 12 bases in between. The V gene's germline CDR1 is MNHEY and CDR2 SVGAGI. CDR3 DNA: TGTGCCAGCAGAAAAGACATGTTCAATCAGCCCCAGCATTTT. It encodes CASRKDMFNQPQHF.

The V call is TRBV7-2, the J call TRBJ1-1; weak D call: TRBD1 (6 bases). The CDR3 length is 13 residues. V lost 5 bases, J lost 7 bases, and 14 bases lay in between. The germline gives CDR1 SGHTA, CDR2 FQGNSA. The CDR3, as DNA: TGTGCCAGCAGCGACCAGGGGTTCGGTGAAGCTTTCTTT. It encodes CASSDQGFGEAFF. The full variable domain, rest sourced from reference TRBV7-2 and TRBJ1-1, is GAGVSQSPSNKVTEKGKDVELRCDPISGHTALYWYRQSLGQGLEFLIYFQGNSAPDKSGLPSDRFSAERTGGSVSTLTIQRTQQEDSAVYLCASSDQGFGEAFFGQGTRLTVV.

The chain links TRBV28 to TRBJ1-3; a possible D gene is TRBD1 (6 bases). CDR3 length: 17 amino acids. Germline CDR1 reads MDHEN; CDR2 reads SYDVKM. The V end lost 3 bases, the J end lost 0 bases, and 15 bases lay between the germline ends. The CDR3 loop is CASSFFRDIYSGNTIYF. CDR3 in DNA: TGTGCCAGCAGTTTCTTCCGGGACATATACTCTGGAAACACCATATATTTT.

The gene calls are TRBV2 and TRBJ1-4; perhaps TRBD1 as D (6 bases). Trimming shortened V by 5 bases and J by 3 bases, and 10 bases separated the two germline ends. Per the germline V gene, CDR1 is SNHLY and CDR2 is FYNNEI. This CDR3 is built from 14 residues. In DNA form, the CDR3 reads TGTGCCAGCAGTATAGGACAGCCTAATGAAAAACTGTTTTTT. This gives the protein CASSIGQPNEKLFF. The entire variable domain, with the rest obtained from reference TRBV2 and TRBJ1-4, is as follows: EPEVTQTPSHQVTQMGQEVILRCVPISNHLYFYWYRQILGQKVEFLVSFYNNEISEKSEIFDDQFSVERPDGSNFTLKIRSTKLEDSAMYFCASSIGQPNEKLFFGSGTQLSVL.

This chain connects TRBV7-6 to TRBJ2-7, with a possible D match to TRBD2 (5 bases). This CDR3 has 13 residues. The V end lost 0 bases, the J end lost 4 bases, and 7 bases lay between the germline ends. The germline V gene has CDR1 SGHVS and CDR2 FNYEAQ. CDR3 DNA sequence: TGTGCCAGCAGCTTAGCGGAGGTGTACGAGCAGTACTTC. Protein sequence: CASSLAEVYEQYF.

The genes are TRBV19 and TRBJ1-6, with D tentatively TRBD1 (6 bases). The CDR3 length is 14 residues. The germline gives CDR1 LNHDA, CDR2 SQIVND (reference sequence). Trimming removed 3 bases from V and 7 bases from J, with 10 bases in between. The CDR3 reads CASSIRDTNSPLHF. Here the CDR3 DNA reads TGTGCCAGTAGTATCCGGGACACAAATTCACCCCTCCACTTT.

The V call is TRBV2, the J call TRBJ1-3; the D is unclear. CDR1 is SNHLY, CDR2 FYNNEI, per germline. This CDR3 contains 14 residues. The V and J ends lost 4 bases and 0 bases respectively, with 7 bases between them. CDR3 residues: CASSVEASGNTIYF. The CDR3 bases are TGTGCCAGCAGTGTAGAGGCCTCTGGAAACACCATATATTTT.

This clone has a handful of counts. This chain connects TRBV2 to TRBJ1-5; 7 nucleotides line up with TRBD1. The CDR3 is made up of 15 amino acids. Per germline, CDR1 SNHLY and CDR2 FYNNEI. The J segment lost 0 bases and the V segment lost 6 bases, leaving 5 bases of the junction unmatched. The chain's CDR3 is CASRRQGGSNQPQHF. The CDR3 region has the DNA TGTGCCAGCAGGAGACAGGGTGGTAGCAATCAGCCCCAGCATTTT.

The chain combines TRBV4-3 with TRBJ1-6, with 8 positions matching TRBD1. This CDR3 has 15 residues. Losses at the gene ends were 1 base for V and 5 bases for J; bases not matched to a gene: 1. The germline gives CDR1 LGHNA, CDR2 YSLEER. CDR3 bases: TGCGCCAGCAGCCAAGGGACAGGGAATAATTCACCCCTCCACTTT. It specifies CASSQGTGNNSPLHF.

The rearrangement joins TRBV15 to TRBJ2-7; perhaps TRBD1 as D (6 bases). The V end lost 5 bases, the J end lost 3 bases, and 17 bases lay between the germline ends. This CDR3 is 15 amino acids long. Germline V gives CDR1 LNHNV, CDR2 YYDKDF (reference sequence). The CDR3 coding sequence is TGTGCCACCAGCGGTTCAGGACAGATTGGCTACGAGCAGTACTTC. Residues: CATSGSGQIGYEQYF.

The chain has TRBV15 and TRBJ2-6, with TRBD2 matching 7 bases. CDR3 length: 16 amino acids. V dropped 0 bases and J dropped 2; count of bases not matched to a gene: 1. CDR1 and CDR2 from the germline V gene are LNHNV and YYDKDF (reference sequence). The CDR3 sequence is CATSRDGRAGANVLTF. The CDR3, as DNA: TGTGCCACCAGCAGAGATGGGAGGGCTGGGGCCAACGTCCTGACTTTC.

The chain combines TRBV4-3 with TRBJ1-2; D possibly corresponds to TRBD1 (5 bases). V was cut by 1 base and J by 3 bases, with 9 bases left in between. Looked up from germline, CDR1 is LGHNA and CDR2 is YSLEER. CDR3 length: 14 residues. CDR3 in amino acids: CASSQVKGDYGYTF. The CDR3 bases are TGCGCCAGCAGCCAAGTTAAAGGGGACTATGGCTACACCTTC.

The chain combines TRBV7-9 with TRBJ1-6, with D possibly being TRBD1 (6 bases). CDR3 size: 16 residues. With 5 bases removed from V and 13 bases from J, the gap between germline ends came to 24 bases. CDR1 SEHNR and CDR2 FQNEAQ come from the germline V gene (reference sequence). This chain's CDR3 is CASSPRGAGGEAPLHF. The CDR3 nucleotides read TGTGCCAGCAGCCCAAGAGGGGCGGGGGGCGAAGCTCCCCTCCACTTT.

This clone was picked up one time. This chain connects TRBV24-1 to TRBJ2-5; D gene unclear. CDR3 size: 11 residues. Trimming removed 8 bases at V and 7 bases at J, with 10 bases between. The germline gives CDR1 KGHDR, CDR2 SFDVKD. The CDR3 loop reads CATKPDGTQYF. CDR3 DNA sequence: TGTGCCACCAAGCCCGATGGGACCCAGTACTTC.

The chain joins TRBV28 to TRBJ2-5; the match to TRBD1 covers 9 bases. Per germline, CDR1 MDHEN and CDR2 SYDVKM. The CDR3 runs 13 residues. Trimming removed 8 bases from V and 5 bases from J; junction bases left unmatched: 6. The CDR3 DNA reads TGTGCCAGCGGCCTTGGACAGGGGGAGACCCAGTACTTC. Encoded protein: CASGLGQGETQYF.

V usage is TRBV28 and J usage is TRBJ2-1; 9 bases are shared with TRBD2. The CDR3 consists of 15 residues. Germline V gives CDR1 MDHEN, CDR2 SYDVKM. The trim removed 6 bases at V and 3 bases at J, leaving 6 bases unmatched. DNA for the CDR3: TGTGCCAGCAGGCAAGCTAGCGGGATCTACAATGAGCAGTTCTTC. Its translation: CASRQASGIYNEQFF. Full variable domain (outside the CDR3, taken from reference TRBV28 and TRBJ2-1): DVKVTQSSRYLVKRTGEKVFLECVQDMDHENMFWYRQDPGLGLRLIYFSYDVKMKEKGDIPEGYSVSREKKERFSLILESASTNQTSMYLCASRQASGIYNEQFFGPGTRLTVL.

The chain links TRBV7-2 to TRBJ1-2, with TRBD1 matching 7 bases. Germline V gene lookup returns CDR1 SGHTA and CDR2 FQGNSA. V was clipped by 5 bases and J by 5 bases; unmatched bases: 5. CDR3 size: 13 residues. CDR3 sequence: CASSPRQGYGYTF. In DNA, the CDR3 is TGTGCCAGCAGCCCACGACAGGGATATGGCTACACCTTC.

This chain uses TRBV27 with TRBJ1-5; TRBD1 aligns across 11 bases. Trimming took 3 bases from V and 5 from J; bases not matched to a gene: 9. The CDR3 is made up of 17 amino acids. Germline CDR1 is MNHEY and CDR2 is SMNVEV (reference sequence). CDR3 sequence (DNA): TGTGCCAGCAGTTTGGTGGGACAGGGGGTTTCACATCAGCCCCAGCATTTT. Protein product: CASSLVGQGVSHQPQHF.

The CDR3 DNA follows: TGCACCAGCAGCCAACTAGCGGGAGCGATCGGGGAGCTGTTTTTT. Amino acids: CTSSQLAGAIGELFF. The V and J genes are TRBV1 and TRBJ2-2; no DNA check was done on the table's D call, TRBD2. TRBV1 is a pseudogene locus. The CDR3 runs 15 residues.

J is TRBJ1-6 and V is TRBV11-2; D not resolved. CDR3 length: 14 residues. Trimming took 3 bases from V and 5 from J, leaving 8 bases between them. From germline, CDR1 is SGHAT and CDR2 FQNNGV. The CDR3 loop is CASSFGLNNSPLHF. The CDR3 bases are TGTGCCAGCAGCTTTGGACTTAATAATTCACCCCTCCACTTT.

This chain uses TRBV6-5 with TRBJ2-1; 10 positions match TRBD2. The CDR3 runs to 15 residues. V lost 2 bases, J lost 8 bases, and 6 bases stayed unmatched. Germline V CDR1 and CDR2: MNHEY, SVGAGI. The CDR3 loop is CASSYERGGPDEQFF. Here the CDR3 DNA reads TGTGCCAGCAGTTACGAGCGGGGGGGCCCAGATGAGCAGTTCTTC.

The CDR3 loop reads CASSLFGGYYEQYF. The CDR3 bases are TGTGCCAGCAGTTTATTTGGCGGTTACTACGAGCAGTACTTC. This chain connects TRBV28 to TRBJ2-7; D is ambiguous. The CDR3 spans 14 residues. Looked up from germline, CDR1 is MDHEN and CDR2 is SYDVKM. V dropped 1 base and J dropped 3 bases, with 10 bases sitting between them.